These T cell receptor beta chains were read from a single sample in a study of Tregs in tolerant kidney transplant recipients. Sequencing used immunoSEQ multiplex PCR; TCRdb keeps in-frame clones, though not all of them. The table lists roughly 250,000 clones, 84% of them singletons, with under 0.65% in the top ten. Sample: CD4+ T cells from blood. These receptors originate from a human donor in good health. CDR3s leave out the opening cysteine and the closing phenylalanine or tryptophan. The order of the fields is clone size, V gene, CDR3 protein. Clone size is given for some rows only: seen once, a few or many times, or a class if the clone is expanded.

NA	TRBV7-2	ASRQGTSGRGTQY
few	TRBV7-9	ASSHFGTGGYNEQF
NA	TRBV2	ASSVQGAGNTIY
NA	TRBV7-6	ASSLADRLVNTEAF
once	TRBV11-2	ASSGGQGRGNTEAF
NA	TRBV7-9	ASSTQGFSLSGANVLT
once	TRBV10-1	ASSETGTGKYEQY
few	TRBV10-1	ASSEDAAYGYT
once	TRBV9	ASSASGTGGTDTQY
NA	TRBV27	ASSSGSRYGYT
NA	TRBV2	ATRWSGGGYEQY
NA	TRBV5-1	ASSIGQGDQPQH
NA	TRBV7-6	ASSLGIRGSSYNEQF
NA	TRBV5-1	ASSFGRDTEAF
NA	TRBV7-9	ASSLLDAAGFDEKLL
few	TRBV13	ASSLSAGEQF
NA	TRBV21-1	ASRSSGRASFAYNEQF
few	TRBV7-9	ASSLETQNSPLH
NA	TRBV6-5	ASSPLPRDTEAF
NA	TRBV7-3	ASSLGGANNEQF
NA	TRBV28	ASTSPGGTYEQY
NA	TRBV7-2	ASSLGLILNYNEQF
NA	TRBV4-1	ASSVTRPPLSYEQY
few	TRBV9	ASSVALAGANVLT
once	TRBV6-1	ASSRTSGLYEQY
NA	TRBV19	ASSQGAGAKTQY
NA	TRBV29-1	SVARGYMNTEAF
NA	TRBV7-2	ASSLEVRNSPLH
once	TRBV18	ASSPPRTRQETQY
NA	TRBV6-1	ASSEGVPCEQY
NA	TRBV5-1	ASRKTGGTEAF